This TCR beta chain was sequenced in a study of Siglec-9 on CD8 T cells in melanoma. CDR3 length: 13 amino acids. V lost 0 bases and J lost 4, with 10 bases in between. CDR1 is GTSNPN, CDR2 SVGIG, per germline (reference sequence). In regard to this clone: Its specificity is unknown.

General study findings and limits: Siglec-9 reportedly marks and regulates an effector memory CD8+ T-cell subset apparently accumulating in melanoma tumors.

Method: immunoSEQ multiplex PCR; TCRdb's copy keeps in-frame clones and lacks some. The sample lists about 36,000 clones; about 86% were seen once. Sequenced input: Siglec-9- CD8+ T cells sorted from blood. The sequence was collected from a human donor in good health. This sequence joins TRBV30 and TRBJ2-7, with D uncertain. As DNA, the CDR3 is TGTGCCTGGAGTGTACTGGCGGATTACGAGCAGTACTTC. Amino acids: CAWSVLADYEQYF.